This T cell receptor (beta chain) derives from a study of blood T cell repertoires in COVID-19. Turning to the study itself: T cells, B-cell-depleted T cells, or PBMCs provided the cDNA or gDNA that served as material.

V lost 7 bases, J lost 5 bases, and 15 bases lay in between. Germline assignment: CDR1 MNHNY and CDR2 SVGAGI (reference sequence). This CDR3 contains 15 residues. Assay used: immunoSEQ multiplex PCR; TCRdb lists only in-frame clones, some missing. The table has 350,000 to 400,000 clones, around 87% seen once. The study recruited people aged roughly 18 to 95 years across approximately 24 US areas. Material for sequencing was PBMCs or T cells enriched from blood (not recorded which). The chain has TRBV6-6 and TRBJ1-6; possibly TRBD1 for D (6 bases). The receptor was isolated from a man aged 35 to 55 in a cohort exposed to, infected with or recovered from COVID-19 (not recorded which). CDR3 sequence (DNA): TGTGCCAGCACGCCTAACACAGGGAATAATTCACCCCTCCACTTT. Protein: CASTPNTGNNSPLHF.